This T cell receptor (beta chain) was observed in a study of tumor-infiltrating lymphocytes in primary liver carcinoma. Looking at the study overall: Stage T1-T3 N0M0 tumors measured about 4 to 11 cm at most. Every sample contained roughly 3.5 to 8 million productive TCRbeta reads, and these numbers were similar from one tissue type to another. Overall study results and limits: Blood's top-250-clone fraction was significantly lower than that of tumors (p = 0.039). Owing to bulk unsorted samples, no comparison was made between CD4+ and CD8+ repertoires.

Germline V CDR1 and CDR2: SGHAT, FQNNGV. CDR3 length: 15 residues. Researchers drew blood RNA from unsorted whole blood and extracted germline DNA as well. A primer matching the constant region was used to make TCR beta cDNA from 500 to 650 ng of total RNA. ARM-PCR, slightly modified, supplied the TCR beta libraries through three nested multiplex PCR rounds. In the first two PCR rounds, TRBV1-TRBV30 forward primers were paired with a C-beta reverse primer, and each round lasted roughly 10 cycles. TCRdb passed the multiplex PCR reads through MiXCR, listing each CDR3 protein once. Among 310,000 or so distinct CDR3 sequences, approximately 65% were seen once, and the ten largest hold under 8.5%. A single count supports this clonotype. Its specificity is not known. Its ends do not fully match the called genes, so a read error is possible.

The receptor was isolated from a man in his forties with primary liver carcinoma and hepatitis B virus infection. The sample was peripheral blood. The chain is built from TRBV11-2 and TRBJ2-7; D might be TRBD1 (5 bases). The CDR3 protein is CVSSLGPAGNYVQYF. In DNA, the CDR3 is TGTGTCAGCAGCTTAGGTCCCGCAGGGAACTACGTGCAGTACTTC.